The 26 T cell receptor beta chains in this list originate from one sample, sequenced in a study of OX40 agonist ivuxolimab in advanced cancers. Data came from immunoSEQ multiplex PCR; TCRdb stores just in-frame clones and leaves some out. Among 71,000 or so clones listed, just over 90% were seen once. The sample in question was CD4+ or CD8+ T cells sorted from blood, obtained in a trial of the OX40 agonist ivuxolimab. Every receptor here comes from an adult with an advanced solid tumor such as melanoma, head and neck, liver or kidney cancer.

This chain connects TRBV6-5 to TRBJ2-1; TRBD1 might be the D (5 bases). This CDR3 region has 16 residues. CDR1 and CDR2 (germline): MNHEY, SVGAGI. V was trimmed by 2 bases and J by 10 bases, leaving 21 bases between them. CDR3 protein: CASSYRTLRVRREQFF. The CDR3 region has the DNA TGTGCCAGCAGTTACAGGACCCTCAGGGTTCGGCGGGAGCAGTTCTTC.

This clone was seen a single time. The rearrangement links TRBV7-9 to TRBJ1-4; TRBD1 agrees at 8 bases. The CDR3 has 14 amino acids. The V segment lost 4 bases and the J segment 8 bases; nucleotides outside the gene matches: 6. Germline V gene data show CDR1 as SEHNR and CDR2 as FQNEAQ (reference sequence). The CDR3 DNA sequence: TGTGCCAGCAGCTCAGGGGGCGCCGGGGAAAAACTGTTTTTT. As protein: CASSSGGAGEKLFF.

In nucleotides, the CDR3 is TGTGCCAGCTCACCCGTTCGGGGGCTTAATGAAAAACTGTTTTTT. Its protein product is CASSPVRGLNEKLFF. The V gene is TRBV18, the J gene TRBJ1-4; the D gene is possibly TRBD1 (6 bases). Germline-derived CDR1 and CDR2 are KGHSH and LQKENI. The CDR3 totals 15 residues. Trimming cost V 3 bases and J 4 bases, with 12 bases left between them.

This chain connects TRBV2 to TRBJ1-2; TRBD1 matches 10 bases. Germline loops: CDR1 SNHLY, CDR2 FYNNEI. The trim removed 5 bases at V and 4 bases at J, leaving 7 bases unmatched. This CDR3 comprises 15 residues. The CDR3 protein is CASSTRQGAIYGYTF. As DNA, the CDR3 is TGTGCCAGCAGTACCCGACAGGGGGCAATCTATGGCTACACCTTC.

The chain combines TRBV5-8 with TRBJ1-4; the D gene is possibly TRBD1 (6 bases). Germline CDR1 reads SGHTS; CDR2 reads YDEGEE. The CDR3 covers 13 residues. With 3 bases removed from V and 10 bases from J, the gap between germline ends came to 13 bases. CDR3 in amino acids: CASSSRGPGKLFF. CDR3 nucleotide sequence: TGTGCCAGCAGCTCCCGGGGGCCAGGAAAACTGTTTTTT.

This clone was counted a single time. The chain combines TRBV18 with TRBJ1-3; D is unresolved. The ends were cut back, 2 bases at V and 1 base at J, with 3 bases in the middle. This CDR3 spans 13 amino acids. The germline V gene has CDR1 KGHSH and CDR2 LQKENI. CDR3: CASSPGSGNTIYF. The CDR3 DNA reads as TGTGCCAGCTCACCAGGTTCTGGAAACACCATATATTTT.

This clone has only one observation. The V gene is TRBV30, the J gene TRBJ1-3; D ambiguous. Germline lookup yields CDR1 GTSNPN and CDR2 SVGIG (reference sequence). There are 11 residues in the CDR3. V was pared by 1 base and J by 4 bases, with 2 bases between. CDR3 loop: CAWSGGNTIYF. CDR3 sequence (DNA): TGTGCCTGGAGTGGAGGAAACACCATATATTTT.

CDR3 amino acids: CASSLLAGGFYEQFF. Here the CDR3 DNA reads TGTGCCAGCAGCCTACTAGCGGGAGGGTTTTATGAGCAGTTCTTC. The chain combines TRBV11-3 with TRBJ2-1; TRBD2 matches at 13 bases. The CDR3 has 15 amino acids. V shed 5 bases, J shed 8 bases, and the junction held 6 bases outside the gene matches. The germline gives CDR1 SGHNT, CDR2 YENEEA. Using reference TRBV11-3 and TRBJ2-1 for the parts outside the CDR3, the full variable domain is EAGVVQSPRYKIIEKKQPVAFWCNPISGHNTLYWYLQNLGQGPELLIRYENEEAVDDSQLPKDRFSAERLKGVDSTLKIQPAELGDSAVYLCASSLLAGGFYEQFFGPGTRLTVL.

The CDR3 nucleotides are TGTGCCAGCAGTTCCCCTGGGGGTGCGGAGGGCTACACCTTC. This sequence encodes CASSSPGGAEGYTF. The chain combines TRBV6-6 with TRBJ1-2, with D possibly being TRBD1 (5 bases). This CDR3 comprises 14 residues. Germline CDR1 MNHNY, CDR2 SVGAGI (reference sequence). Between the trimmed V and J ends, which lost 4 bases and 8 bases, there was a span of 17 bases.

The V and J genes are TRBV28 and TRBJ2-2, with D possibly TRBD2 on 6 matching bases. Per the germline V gene, CDR1 is MDHEN and CDR2 is SYDVKM. V was clipped by 7 bases and J by 0 bases, with 9 bases between them. This CDR3 has 14 residues. CDR3: CASKGGSNTGELFF. The CDR3 DNA reads as TGTGCCAGCAAGGGAGGATCGAACACCGGGGAGCTGTTTTTT.

This rearrangement joins TRBV7-9 to TRBJ1-2; D is ambiguous. The CDR3 consists of 14 residues. Trimming cost V 3 bases and J 9 bases, with 17 bases left between them. CDR1 SEHNR and CDR2 FQNEAQ come from the germline V gene (reference sequence). The CDR3 loop reads CASSFLVDGDRYTF. In nucleotides, the CDR3 is TGTGCCAGCAGCTTCTTGGTTGACGGGGATCGCTACACCTTC.

V usage is TRBV5-1 and J usage is TRBJ2-1, with no clear D. Trimming stripped 2 bases from V and 6 bases from J, with 12 bases between. This CDR3 has 14 residues. The germline V gene encodes CDR1 SGHRS and CDR2 YFSETQ. The DNA for the CDR3 is TGCGCCAGCAGCTTACCCTCCCCCGTCAATGAGCAGTTCTTC. Amino acids: CASSLPSPVNEQFF.

This sequence joins TRBV18 and TRBJ2-5, with TRBD1 identical over 8 bases. V lost 3 bases, J lost 5 bases, and 8 bases stayed unmatched. The germline V gene has CDR1 KGHSH and CDR2 LQKENI. This CDR3 spans 15 amino acids. DNA for the CDR3: TGTGCCAGCTCACCCTTGGACAGGGCGGGGGAGACCCAGTACTTC. Translated, it gives CASSPLDRAGETQYF. The full variable domain, in which reference TRBV18 and TRBJ2-5 provide the parts outside the CDR3, is NAGVMQNPRHLVRRRGQEARLRCSPMKGHSHVYWYRQLPEEGLKFMVYLQKENIIDESGMPKERFSAEFPKEGPSILRIQQVVRGDSAAYFCASSPLDRAGETQYFGPGTRLLVL.

The chain employs TRBV7-3 and TRBJ2-2, with a weak D call TRBD2 (6 bases). Trimming stripped 4 bases from V and 5 bases from J, with 11 bases between. Germline V gene data show CDR1 as SGHTA and CDR2 as FQGTGA. The CDR3 covers 14 residues. Written as DNA, the CDR3 is TGTGCCAGCAGCTGGGAGGATTTAACCGGGGAGCTGTTTTTT. Amino acid sequence: CASSWEDLTGELFF.

This chain connects TRBV6-6 to TRBJ1-3; D gene uncertain. CDR1 is MNHNY and CDR2 is SVGAGI in the germline V gene (reference sequence). The V gene lost 7 bases and the J gene lost 0 bases, with 7 bases spanning the gap. The CDR3 spans 13 residues. CDR3 region: CASTTSSGNTIYF. As DNA, the CDR3 is TGTGCCAGCACGACAAGCTCTGGAAACACCATATATTTT.

The chain couples TRBV5-1 to TRBJ2-7; 9 nucleotides line up with TRBD1. The V gene's germline CDR1 is SGHRS and CDR2 YFSETQ. Unmatched junction bases numbered 11, after V lost 4 bases and J lost 6 bases. This CDR3 region has 15 residues. The CDR3 DNA follows: TGCGCCAGCAGCGCCTCCGGGACAGGGCCGATCGAGCAGTACTTC. Its protein product is CASSASGTGPIEQYF.

V and J are TRBV27 and TRBJ2-7; D might be TRBD2 (6 bases). CDR1 is MNHEY, CDR2 SMNVEV, per germline (reference sequence). CDR3 length equals 13 residues. V dropped 5 bases and J dropped 6 bases, with 14 bases sitting between them. The CDR3 spells CASSHRGAGEQYF. The CDR3 nucleotides read TGTGCCAGCAGTCATCGCGGGGCGGGCGAGCAGTACTTC.

V gene TRBV29-1 combines with J gene TRBJ2-2; D gene uncertain. The CDR3 contains 16 residues. Germline V lookup: CDR1 SQVTM, CDR2 ANQGSEA. V lost 5 bases and J lost 4, with 20 bases in between. In DNA, the CDR3 is TGCAGCGTTAGAGATATGAACAGTCCCGTCACCGGGGAGCTGTTTTTT. Residues: CSVRDMNSPVTGELFF.

The rearrangement links TRBV15 to TRBJ2-7, with D possibly matching TRBD2 (6 bases). Germline V gene sequence: CDR1 LNHNV, CDR2 YYDKDF (reference sequence). The V and J ends lost 0 bases and 4 bases respectively, with 10 bases between them. This CDR3 comprises 14 residues. The CDR3 DNA reads as TGTGCCACCAGCAGAGATCCAGGGAGGTACGAGCAGTACTTC. Its translation: CATSRDPGRYEQYF.

In this sample, this clone turned up once. The chain recombines TRBV2 with TRBJ1-4; no clear D gene. The germline V gene encodes CDR1 SNHLY and CDR2 FYNNEI. The CDR3 has 15 residues. V shed 7 bases and J shed 0 bases, with 12 bases lying between them. CDR3 sequence reads: CASTRGSTTNEKLFF. Written as DNA, the CDR3 is TGTGCCAGCACCCGGGGAAGTACAACTAATGAAAAACTGTTTTTT. Complete variable domain (other parts from reference TRBV2 and TRBJ1-4): EPEVTQTPSHQVTQMGQEVILRCVPISNHLYFYWYRQILGQKVEFLVSFYNNEISEKSEIFDDQFSVERPDGSNFTLKIRSTKLEDSAMYFCASTRGSTTNEKLFFGSGTQLSVL.

V and J are TRBV7-3 and TRBJ2-5; 9 nucleotides agree with TRBD2. The CDR3 totals 16 residues. The V gene end was trimmed by 5 bases and the J gene end by 1 base; junction bases not matched to a gene: 8. Germline CDR1 reads SGHTA; CDR2 reads FQGTGA. The CDR3 spells CASSPFSGGSQETQYF. The CDR3 nucleotides read TGTGCCAGCAGCCCCTTTAGCGGGGGATCCCAAGAGACCCAGTACTTC.

This clone was observed a single time. CDR3 in DNA: TGTGCCAGCAGCCCCCGGGACCGCCACTACGAGCAGTACTTC. Translating it yields CASSPRDRHYEQYF. The V and J genes are TRBV7-2 and TRBJ2-7, with D perhaps TRBD1 or TRBD2 (5 bases each). With 5 bases removed from V and 3 bases from J, the gap between germline ends came to 14 bases. Germline CDR1 is SGHTA and CDR2 is FQGNSA. The length of the CDR3 is 14 residues. Looking up the rest from reference TRBV7-2 and TRBJ2-7 gives the full variable domain: GAGVSQSPSNKVTEKGKDVELRCDPISGHTALYWYRQSLGQGLEFLIYFQGNSAPDKSGLPSDRFSAERTGGSVSTLTIQRTQQEDSAVYLCASSPRDRHYEQYFGPGTRLTVT.

The chain carries TRBV4-1 and TRBJ2-1, with D hard to call. Per the germline V gene, CDR1 is MGHRA and CDR2 is YSYEKL. Trimming cost V 6 bases and J 5 bases, with 17 bases left between them. CDR3 length: 15 residues. CDR3 sequence: CASSQPAPHDNEQFF. Written as DNA, the CDR3 is TGCGCCAGCAGTCAACCGGCTCCCCACGACAATGAGCAGTTCTTC.

This sequence joins TRBV11-3 and TRBJ2-2; D not resolved. The V end was cut by 1 base, the J end by 6 bases, with 18 bases between. This CDR3 comprises 17 residues. The V gene's germline CDR1 is SGHNT and CDR2 YENEEA. In nucleotides, the CDR3 is TGTGCCAGCAGCTTAGGGCGTGGGCTAGTTGGGGCCGGGGAGCTGTTTTTT. This encodes CASSLGRGLVGAGELFF.

This sequence joins TRBV18 and TRBJ1-4; TRBD1 is a possible D gene (5 bases). The germline gives CDR1 KGHSH, CDR2 LQKENI. The V end was cut by 4 bases, the J end by 4 bases, with 7 bases between. The CDR3 is made up of 13 amino acids. The CDR3 region has the DNA TGTGCCAGCTCACAGGGGATTAATGAAAAACTGTTTTTT. Amino acids: CASSQGINEKLFF.

The chain uses TRBV6-1 and TRBJ2-4; 7 bases line up with TRBD1. Trimming at V came to 7 bases and at J to 4 bases, leaving 4 bases not matched to a gene. The V gene's germline CDR1 is MNHNS and CDR2 SASEGT. CDR3 size: 13 residues. Written as DNA, the CDR3 is TGTGCCAGCAAGGGGACAGATAAAAACATTCAGTACTTC. Its protein product is CASKGTDKNIQYF.